This T cell receptor beta chain was retrieved from a study of cytomegalovirus exposure and HLA in healthy donors. Whole-study findings and limits: Reportedly, HLA-A and HLA-B alleles of most subjects were accurately predicted from TCR beta. In an earlier analysis, most TCR beta V segments were productive about 87% or about 30% of the time. Most of the CMV-associated TCR beta chains (in a later analysis) appeared to be HLA-restricted.

It was with 60 Vbeta and 13 Jbeta primers that the PCR ran. Generated by immunoSEQ multiplex PCR, the TCRdb table keeps only in-frame clones and is missing some. Recorded for this sample: some 30,000 clones. On this clone itself: What it binds is not known.

Trimming shortened V by 0 bases and J by 2 bases, and 4 bases separated the two germline ends. The CDR3 runs to 13 residues. Germline-derived CDR1 and CDR2 are MNHEY and SVGAGI. This TCR came from a man in his forties in good health and CMV-seronegative. Material for sequencing was PBMCs. The rearrangement joins TRBV6-5 to TRBJ1-1; D unresolved. The CDR3 nucleotides read TGTGCCAGCAGTTACTCAGCCAACACTGAAGCTTTCTTT. Translated, it gives CASSYSANTEAFF.